This T cell receptor (beta chain) came from a study of CD8+CD57+ T cells in acquired aplastic anemia. Overall study context: Sorted CD4+ and CD8+ cell DNA averaged 3.2 ug.

The length of the CDR3 is 15 residues. Trimming at V came to 5 bases and at J to 2 bases, leaving 9 bases not matched to a gene. Germline CDR1 SGHTA, CDR2 FQGNSA. For CDR3 and TCR beta VDJ profiling, genomic DNA was the template used. One entry per CDR3 protein, called by TCRdb with MiXCR from the reads. The data contain around 170,000 distinct CDR3 sequences, 63% of them singletons. General study results and limits: For CD8+ Simpson's diversity, patients and controls showed no significant difference.

This clonotype was observed at least ten times. The antigen is unknown. Sequencing used sorted CD4+, CD8+, or CD8+CD57+ T cells (not recorded which) from PBMCs. The receptor was derived from a human donor in good health. The V call is TRBV7-2, the J call TRBJ2-7; TRBD2 matches 7 bases. The CDR3 bases are TGTGCCAGCAGCCTGGGGCGGGAGAAGACCTACGAGCAGTACTTC. Protein: CASSLGREKTYEQYF.